The source of this TCR beta chain is a study of T cell responses to AZD1222 COVID-19 vaccine (dated by TCRdb to the early 2020s). Notes on the research overall: TCR sequencing covered more than 230 trial participants: 207 given two doses of AZD1222 and approximately 26 given two doses of MenACWY control vaccine. Trial participants were enrolled by age into subgroups of 18-55, 56-69 and 70-plus years, and approximately 150, 30 and 60 TCR-sequenced participants, respectively, were included in these subgroups. The study at large found these results: Reportedly, almost half of the unique spike-specific TCRs recognized epitopes lying outside the regions that are mutated in the B.1.351 and B.1.1.7 variants. Because no day 14 peak-response samples were available, the repertoires could be characterized only after the peak T cell response. Spike-specific TCR breadth and depth rose significantly after two AZD1222 doses compared with day 0 and with MenACWY recipients. The 56-69-year group was small, and its depth increase did not reach significance, likely because of low power. Vaccine-associated CD4 TCRs spanned the whole spike protein, with dominant responses in regions 160-218 and 743-854. Conclusions about previously exposed vaccinees are limited, since just five to seven AZD1222 recipients were seropositive for SARS-CoV-2 at baseline. Participants were mostly white British, with more females than males. The authors suggested clonal diversity may have been underestimated.

Explained via the paper, the time point label denotes: about 28 days (+/-7) after the second vaccine dose. AZD1222 recipients whose second dose came at about 4 weeks and those whose second dose came at about 12 weeks were combined into one group, since spike-specific TCR depth and breadth did not differ between the two schedules. Vaccinee samples were obtained from the UK trials COV001 and COV002, which included a single-blind randomized controlled phase 2/3 trial of AZD1222 (ChAdOx1 nCoV-19) in healthy adults. For TCRbeta chain sequencing, PBMC samples were collected from trial participants at day 0 and at day 28 after the second dose. The CDR3 holds 15 amino acids from the cysteine to the phenylalanine. Of the read, only the CDR3 DNA is kept; its 45 bases are in frame from base 1. CDR1 and CDR2 are read off the germline V gene as SGHDT and YYEEEE. V and J are trimmed by 3 bases and 4 bases, and the gene matches miss 7 bases of the junction.

The CDR3 regions of human TCRbeta chains were analyzed by immunosequencing. From the authors' description of their analysis: TCRs in the repertoires were compared against a reference library of SARS-CoV-2-specific TCRs that had been generated with the MIRA antigen-specificity platform. Breadth meant the fraction of unique TCRs that were SARS-CoV-2-associated, whereas depth meant the fraction of total T cells that were SARS-CoV-2-associated. Each spike-specific TCR was assigned to its reactive spike region and to a CD4 or CD8 class using the MIRA data. Log10-transformed breadth and depth values were compared by one-way ANOVA with Sidak's multiple comparisons tests. Imported from immuneACCESS, the table was reduced by TCRdb to in-frame sequences with V and J called. These copies leave out some clones; in studies compared against another copy, an unresolved V gene accounts for under half, and the cause of the remainder is not known. That table gives V, J and clone size, and the DNA gave D and trimming. A total of about 160,000 clones appear in this sample, approximately 92% of them only once. 2.5% to 4% of the sample is held by the ten biggest clonotypes.

This clone has only a few counts. Its specific antigen is unknown. Base quality data are lacking; no much larger clone is found one base away. The sample was peripheral blood, taken 28 days after the second AZD1222 dose. This sequence uses TRBV5-6 and TRBJ2-5, with 9 middle bases fitting TRBD2. The sequence was obtained from an adult who received the AZD1222 COVID-19 vaccine. The CDR3 sequence is CASSWGGRAVETQYF. Read as DNA, the sequence is TGTGCCAGCAGCTGGGGCGGGAGGGCCGTAGAGACCCAGTACTTC.